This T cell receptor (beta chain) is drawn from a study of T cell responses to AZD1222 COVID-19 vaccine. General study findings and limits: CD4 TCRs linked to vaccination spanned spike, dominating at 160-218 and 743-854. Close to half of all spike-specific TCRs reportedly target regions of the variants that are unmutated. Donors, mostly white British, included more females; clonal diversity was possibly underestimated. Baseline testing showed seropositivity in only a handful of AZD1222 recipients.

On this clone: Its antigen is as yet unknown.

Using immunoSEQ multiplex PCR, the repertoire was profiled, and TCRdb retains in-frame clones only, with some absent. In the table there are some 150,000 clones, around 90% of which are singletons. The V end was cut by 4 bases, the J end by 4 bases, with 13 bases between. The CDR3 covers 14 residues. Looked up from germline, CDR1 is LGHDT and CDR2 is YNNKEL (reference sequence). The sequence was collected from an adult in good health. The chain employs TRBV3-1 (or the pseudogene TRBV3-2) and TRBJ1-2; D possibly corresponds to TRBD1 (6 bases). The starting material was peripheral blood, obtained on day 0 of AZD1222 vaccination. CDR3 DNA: TGTGCCAGCAGCCTCCAGGGGCCAAGCTATGGCTACACCTTC. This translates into CASSLQGPSYGYTF.